This T cell receptor (beta chain) was captured in a study of blood T cells in healthy people across ages. As for the study in general: Per two T cells, about one barcoded beta molecule was captured through template switching.

Of note for this clonotype: No antigen is known for it.

Trimming removed 4 bases from V and 7 bases from J; junction bases left unmatched: 13. This CDR3 is 15 amino acids long. Germline V gives CDR1 MNHEY, CDR2 SVGAGI. A sample-barcoded 5' primer and a J-beta primer mix were used in a second PCR of roughly 6 to 11 cycles. TCRdb redid the calling of the 5' RACE reads with MiXCR, one entry per CDR3 protein. The sample records just over 1 million distinct CDR3 sequences, more than 40% being singletons. General study findings and limits: Estimated diversity that came from one million T cells was considered an underestimate.

Sequencing was carried out using blood. The clonotype originates from a woman aged 55-70 years in good health. The genes are TRBV6-5 and TRBJ2-7; the match to TRBD2 covers 7 bases. The CDR3 spells CASSSSGTNPREQYF. CDR3 bases: TGTGCCAGCAGTTCGTCCGGGACTAACCCTAGGGAGCAGTACTTC.